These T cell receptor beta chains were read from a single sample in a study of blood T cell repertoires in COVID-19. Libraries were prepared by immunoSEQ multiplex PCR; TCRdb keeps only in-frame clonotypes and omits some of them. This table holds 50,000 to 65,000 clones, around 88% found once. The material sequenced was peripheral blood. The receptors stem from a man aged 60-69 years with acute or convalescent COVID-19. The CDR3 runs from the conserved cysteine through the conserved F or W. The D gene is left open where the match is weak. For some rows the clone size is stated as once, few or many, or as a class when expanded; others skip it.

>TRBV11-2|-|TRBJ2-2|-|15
CASSLLRGNTGELFF
TGTGCCAGCAGCTTATTGCGGGGGAACACCGGGGAGCTGTTTTTT
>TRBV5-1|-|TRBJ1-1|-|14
CASSFSSPGTEAFF
TGCGCCAGCAGCTTTAGCAGTCCTGGTACTGAAGCTTTCTTT
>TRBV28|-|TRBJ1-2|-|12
CASSLPGRSYTF
TGTGCCAGCAGTTTGCCAGGCCGTTCCTACACCTTC
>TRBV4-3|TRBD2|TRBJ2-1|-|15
CASSQVLAGYNEQFF
TGCGCCAGCAGCCAAGTACTAGCGGGCTACAATGAGCAGTTCTTC
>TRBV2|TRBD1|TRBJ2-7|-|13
CASKGGLLDEQYF
TGTGCCAGCAAAGGGGGCCTCCTCGACGAGCAGTACTTC
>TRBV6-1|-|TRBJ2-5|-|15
CASSEGGILGETQYF
TGTGCCAGCAGTGAGGGGGGAATCTTGGGGGAGACCCAGTACTTC
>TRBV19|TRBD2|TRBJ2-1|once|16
CASSPDPSGRGGEQFF
TGTGCCAGTAGTCCCGACCCTAGCGGGAGAGGTGGTGAGCAGTTCTTC
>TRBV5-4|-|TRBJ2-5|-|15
CASSQARAGGETQYF
TGTGCCAGCAGCCAGGCCCGGGCAGGGGGGGAGACCCAGTACTTC
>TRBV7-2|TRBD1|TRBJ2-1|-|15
CASSLEWTGNNEQFF
TGTGCCAGCAGCTTAGAGTGGACAGGCAACAATGAGCAGTTCTTC
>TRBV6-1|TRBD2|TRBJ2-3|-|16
CASSEALAGGADTQYF
TGTGCCAGCAGTGAAGCCCTAGCGGGGGGTGCAGATACGCAGTATTTT
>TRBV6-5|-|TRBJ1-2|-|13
CTSSYAGVYGYTF
TGTACCAGCAGTTACGCGGGAGTCTATGGCTACACCTTC
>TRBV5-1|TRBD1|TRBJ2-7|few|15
CASSTGTGTVYEQYF
TGCGCCAGCAGCACGGGGACAGGGACGGTCTACGAGCAGTACTTC
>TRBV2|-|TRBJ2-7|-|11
CASSETREQYF
TGTGCCAGCAGCGAGACTCGCGAGCAGTACTTC
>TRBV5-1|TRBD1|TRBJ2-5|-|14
CASSPGQDQETQYF
TGCGCCAGCAGCCCCGGACAGGACCAAGAGACCCAGTACTTC
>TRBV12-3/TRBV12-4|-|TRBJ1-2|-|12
CASSLQGQGYTF
TGTGCCAGCAGTTTGCAGGGGCAAGGCTACACCTTC
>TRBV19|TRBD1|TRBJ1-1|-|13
CASMDRANTEAFF
TGTGCCAGTATGGACAGGGCGAACACTGAAGCTTTCTTT
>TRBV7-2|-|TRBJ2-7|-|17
CASSSNTLQGTSYEQYF
TGTGCCAGCAGCTCGAACACATTACAGGGGACTTCCTACGAGCAGTACTTC
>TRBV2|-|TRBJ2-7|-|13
CASTPSGTGEQYF
TGTGCCAGCACCCCTTCTGGAACGGGCGAGCAGTACTTC
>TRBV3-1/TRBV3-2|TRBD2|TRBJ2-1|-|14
CASSHRTSGRGSFF
TGTGCCAGCAGCCACAGGACTAGCGGGAGGGGCTCGTTCTTC
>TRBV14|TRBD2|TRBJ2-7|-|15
CASSLGPGLAYEQYF
TGTGCCAGCAGCCTCGGACCGGGACTAGCCTACGAGCAGTACTTC
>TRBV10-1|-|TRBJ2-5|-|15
CASSESGQGRETQYF
TGCGCCAGCAGTGAGTCGGGTCAGGGCCGGGAGACCCAGTACTTC
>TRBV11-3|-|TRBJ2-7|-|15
CASSFGDTFSYEQYF
TGTGCCAGCAGCTTCGGGGACACTTTTTCCTACGAGCAGTACTTC
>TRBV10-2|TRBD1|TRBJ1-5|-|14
CASSGTGNNQPQHF
TGCGCCAGCAGCGGGACAGGGAATAATCAGCCCCAGCATTTT